The source of this TCR beta chain is a study of CD8+ T cells in alopecia areata. Germline V gives CDR1 SGHNT, CDR2 YYREEE (reference sequence). The CDR3 covers 12 residues. Trimming took 0 bases from V and 2 from J, leaving 1 base between them. The treatment here: oral pan-JAK inhibitor, 5-10 mg twice daily. In regard to this clone: Other DNA sequences in the same sample also yield this CDR3.

After isolation, RNA underwent reverse transcription to generate cDNA as the sequencing template. The protocol was immunoSEQ multiplex PCR, while the TCRdb copy is restricted to in-frame clones and leaves out a portion. This sample has over 200,000 clones; 64% occur once, and the top ten carry 4% to 5%. The chain carries TRBV5-4 and TRBJ2-3; D gene unclear. This clonotype was sampled from a human donor with alopecia areata. The source was CD4+ T cells sorted from blood, collected at week 4, from a patient treated with tofacitinib. The CDR3 DNA sequence: TGTGCCAGCAGCTTGGACACAGATACGCAGTATTTT. It encodes CASSLDTDTQYF. The full variable domain, rest sourced from reference TRBV5-4 and TRBJ2-3, is ETGVTQSPTHLIKTRGQQVTLRCSSQSGHNTVSWYQQALGQGPQFIFQYYREEENGRGNFPPRFSGLQFPNYSSELNVNALELDDSALYLCASSLDTDTQYFGPGTRLTVL.